This paragraph reports one T cell receptor (beta chain). This clonotype was seen a handful of times. The antigen it recognizes is unknown. No base-level quality is on record; no much larger clone is a single base apart. This entry is derived from a study of T-cell reconstitution after alpha-beta-depleted transplantation in children (dated by TCRdb to between 2015 and 2016). Concerning the study at large: T-cell immune reconstitution after TCRalphabeta/CD19-depleted allogeneic hematopoietic cell transplantation in children was quantitatively tracked in the study by means of TCR repertoire profiling.

Trimming removed 0 bases from V and 4 bases from J, leaving 7 bases between the germline ends. The CDR3 spans 14 residues, from the cysteine through the phenylalanine. This entry keeps only the CDR3 DNA: 42 bases, framed from base 1. The germline V gene (reference sequence) specifies SGHNT as CDR1 and YYREEE as CDR2. The method was PCR. Sequencing took place on an Illumina HiSeq 2500. TCR libraries were prepared with molecular barcoding, using unique molecular identifiers to normalize TCRbeta repertoire quantification. Using fastp trimming at Q25 and MiXCR clonotype assembly, TCRdb reanalyzed the public sequencing data and kept in-frame beta chains. Merged by CDR3 protein, the rows form single entries marked with the most common genes and DNA. The sample has around 200,000 distinct CDR3 sequences on record, about 6.3% of them singletons. In total, the top ten clones hold roughly 3% of the sample.

The sequence links TRBV5-4 to TRBJ2-2; the D gene assignment is ambiguous. This specimen consisted of PBMCs from the stem cell graft donor, obtained from the stem cell graft. This receptor was identified in a human donor who donated a stem cell graft to a child with Wiskott-Aldrich syndrome. This receptor carries the CDR3 CASSLDSTTGELFF. The sequenced DNA: TGTGCCAGCAGCTTGGACTCTACCACCGGGGAGCTGTTTTTT. Full variable domain (CDR3 extended with the reference TRBV5-4 and TRBJ2-2 proteins): ETGVTQSPTHLIKTRGQQVTLRCSSQSGHNTVSWYQQALGQGPQFIFQYYREEENGRGNFPPRFSGLQFPNYSSELNVNALELDDSALYLCASSLDSTTGELFFGEGSRLTVL.